The 31 T cell receptor beta chains below were found in one sample sequenced in a study of blood T cell repertoires in COVID-19. Sequencing used immunoSEQ multiplex PCR; TCRdb keeps in-frame clones, though not all of them. Of 100,000 to 120,000 clones detected, around 80% appear once; the ten largest clones hold less than 4%. The sequenced sample was peripheral blood. These receptors all stem from an elderly woman with acute or convalescent COVID-19.

This rearrangement joins TRBV30 to TRBJ1-1, with D possibly matching TRBD1 (6 bases). Between the trimmed V and J ends, which lost 5 bases and 0 bases, there was a span of 25 bases. Germline CDR1 and CDR2: GTSNPN and SVGIG (reference sequence). The CDR3 contains 18 residues. The CDR3 DNA follows: TGTGCCTGGGCCCTTGACAGGCGATTCTCAAAAATGAACACTGAAGCTTTCTTT. Amino acid sequence: CAWALDRRFSKMNTEAFF.

The V call is TRBV6-5, the J call TRBJ1-2, with TRBD1 matching 9 bases. After removal of 5 bases from V and 7 bases from J, the junction contained 2 bases not matched to a gene. Germline values: CDR1 MNHEY, CDR2 SVGAGI. The length of the CDR3 is 12 residues. For the CDR3, the DNA is TGTGCCAGCAGTAGGGACAGGGCTGGCTACACCTTC. Its protein is CASSRDRAGYTF.

The rearrangement uses TRBV6-5 and TRBJ2-7; 7 bases map to TRBD1. Germline V gene sequence: CDR1 MNHEY, CDR2 SVGAGI. The junction had 7 bases not matched to a gene; V was cut back by 2 bases and J by 3 bases. This CDR3 contains 15 residues. The DNA of the CDR3 is TGTGCCAGCAGTTACCAAACGACAGGGAACTACGAGCAGTACTTC. This sequence encodes CASSYQTTGNYEQYF.

Only one count was recorded for this clone. The V gene is TRBV27, the J gene TRBJ2-3, with D tentatively TRBD2 (5 bases). Trimming pared 3 bases from V and 5 bases from J, leaving 15 bases between. Germline-derived CDR1 and CDR2 are MNHEY and SMNVEV (reference sequence). This CDR3 comprises 15 residues. In DNA, the CDR3 is TGTGCCAGCAGTTTCGGCGGGCCGCCAGAAGATACGCAGTATTTT. Its protein is CASSFGGPPEDTQYF.

Remarks on this clone: Other DNA sequences in the sample encode the same CDR3. The chain couples TRBV30 to TRBJ1-4; TRBD1 matches at 9 bases. The length of the CDR3 is 14 residues. Germline-derived CDR1 and CDR2 are GTSNPN and SVGIG (reference sequence). The ends lost 0 bases at V and 7 bases at J; junction bases unmatched: 3. The CDR3, as DNA: TGTGCCTGGAGTGTACAGGGGGCGGGTGAAAAACTGTTTTTT. Translated: CAWSVQGAGEKLFF. The variable domain in full, completed from reference TRBV30 and TRBJ1-4, reads SQTIHQWPATLVQPVGSPLSLECTVEGTSNPNLYWYRQAAGRGLQLLFYSVGIGQISSEVPQNLSASRPQDRQFILSSKKLLLSDSGFYLCAWSVQGAGEKLFFGSGTQLSVL.

The table lists this clone with a count of one. The J gene is TRBJ1-2, the V gene TRBV6-5; maybe TRBD1 (6 bases). This CDR3 is 15 amino acids long. Germline V gene lookup returns CDR1 MNHEY and CDR2 SVGAGI. Trimming removed 3 bases from V and 8 bases from J, with 19 bases in between. The DNA for the CDR3 is TGTGCCAGCAGTTATTACGGGGACACGGATCGAGGCTACACCTTC. Protein: CASSYYGDTDRGYTF.

This clone was observed a single time. The genes are TRBV7-8 and TRBJ2-7; 7 bases fit TRBD1. V dropped 5 bases and J dropped 2; count of bases not matched to a gene: 6. From germline, CDR1 is SGHVS and CDR2 FQNEAQ. This CDR3 has 14 residues. The CDR3 sequence is CASSTNTGAYEQYF. CDR3 DNA sequence: TGTGCCAGCAGCACGAACACAGGGGCCTACGAGCAGTACTTC.

The chain employs TRBV3-1 (or the pseudogene TRBV3-2) and TRBJ1-3; the D gene is possibly TRBD1 (5 bases). From germline, CDR1 is LGHDT and CDR2 YNNKEL (reference sequence). The length of the CDR3 is 12 residues. Deletions cut 1 base from V and 12 bases from J, with 10 bases between. The CDR3 region has the DNA TGTGCCAGCAGCCAAGTTCAGACAGACATATATTTT. This codes for CASSQVQTDIYF.

The rearrangement joins TRBV7-9 to TRBJ2-7; 7 nucleotides line up with TRBD2. V shed 1 base, J shed 1 base, and the junction held 7 bases outside the gene matches. CDR1 and CDR2 from the germline V gene are SEHNR and FQNEAQ (reference sequence). The CDR3 has 16 residues. Written as DNA, the CDR3 is TGTGCCAGCAGCTTAGTCTTGGGGGGGAGGTCCTACGAGCAGTACTTC. Translating gives CASSLVLGGRSYEQYF. The whole variable domain, filled in from reference TRBV7-9 and TRBJ2-7, reads DTGVSQNPRHKITKRGQNVTFRCDPISEHNRLYWYRQTLGQGPEFLTYFQNEAQLEKSRLLSDRFSAERPKGSFSTLEIQRTEQGDSAMYLCASSLVLGGRSYEQYFGPGTRLTVT.

CDR3 in DNA: TGTGCCAGCAGTTCCCCCGGGACAGGGAACACCGGGGAGCTGTTTTTT. It codes for CASSSPGTGNTGELFF. The genes are TRBV28 and TRBJ2-2; TRBD1 matches at 8 bases. V lost 4 bases, J lost 1 base, and 5 bases stayed unmatched. Germline V gene lookup returns CDR1 MDHEN and CDR2 SYDVKM. This CDR3 contains 16 residues.

The chain combines TRBV14 with TRBJ1-4; unclear D gene. Trimming left V 2 bases short and J 4 bases short, with 20 bases between. The CDR3 runs 18 residues. The germline CDR1 and CDR2 sequences are SGHDN and FVKESK. CDR3 residues: CASSQNHSRGVDNEKLFF. The CDR3 DNA sequence: TGTGCCAGCAGCCAAAACCATTCCCGCGGGGTAGATAATGAAAAACTGTTTTTT.

The rearrangement uses TRBV19 and TRBJ1-1; 8 bases are shared with TRBD1. CDR3 length equals 15 residues. CDR1 is LNHDA and CDR2 is SQIVND in the germline V gene (reference sequence). The V segment lost 4 bases and the J segment 0 bases; nucleotides outside the gene matches: 4. DNA of the CDR3: TGTGCCAGTAGTACGGGACAGGCTTTGAACACTGAAGCTTTCTTT. This translates into CASSTGQALNTEAFF.

The CDR3 DNA reads as TGTGCCAGCAGCCCCGCTCCACCAGGAATTAATCAGCCCCAGCATTTT. Protein product: CASSPAPPGINQPQHF. V gene TRBV7-8 combines with J gene TRBJ1-5, with D hard to call. Trimming shortened V by 5 bases and J by 4 bases, and 18 bases separated the two germline ends. This CDR3 is built from 16 residues. Germline V gene data show CDR1 as SGHVS and CDR2 as FQNEAQ.

The chain has TRBV5-8 and TRBJ1-3; no reliable D call. V lost 2 bases and J 0 bases, leaving 6 bases between the germline ends. The V gene's germline CDR1 is SGHTS and CDR2 YDEGEE. The CDR3 runs to 14 residues. Here the CDR3 reads CASSFPGSGNTIYF. For the CDR3, the DNA is TGTGCCAGCAGCTTCCCGGGCTCTGGAAACACCATATATTTT.

The chain uses TRBV5-5 and TRBJ1-6; 9 bases are shared with TRBD1. The germline V gene has CDR1 SGHKS and CDR2 YYEKEE (reference sequence). After removal of 3 bases from V and 7 bases from J, the junction contained 11 bases not matched to a gene. The CDR3 extends over 17 amino acids. The CDR3 nucleotides are TGTGCCAGCAGCTGGCGGACAGGGGACTCCACAAATTCACCCCTCCACTTT. Its protein product is CASSWRTGDSTNSPLHF.

The chain carries TRBV6-5 and TRBJ2-7; perhaps TRBD1 as D (6 bases). This CDR3 comprises 13 residues. The germline gives CDR1 MNHEY, CDR2 SVGAGI. V dropped 10 bases and J dropped 3 bases, with 16 bases sitting between them. CDR3 protein: CATRTGQHYEQYF. The CDR3 DNA reads TGTGCCACTAGAACTGGACAGCACTACGAGCAGTACTTC.

This chain links TRBV28 with TRBJ2-2; 8 nucleotides match TRBD1. Per germline, CDR1 MDHEN and CDR2 SYDVKM. V shed 7 bases and J 3 bases; nucleotides not matched to a gene: 4. The CDR3 consists of 14 residues. CDR3 region: CASITGGYTGELFF. In DNA form, the CDR3 reads TGTGCCAGCATTACAGGGGGGTACACCGGGGAGCTGTTTTTT.

This clone has a handful of counts. The chain couples TRBV5-5 to TRBJ2-1, with 8 bases aligning to TRBD2. CDR1 is SGHKS and CDR2 is YYEKEE in the germline V gene (reference sequence). The CDR3 sequence is 16 residues long. V lost 0 bases, J lost 4 bases, and 6 bases stayed unmatched. CDR3 DNA: TGTGCCAGCAGCTTGGCCGCGGGGGGCGAGTACAATGAGCAGTTCTTC. Translated: CASSLAAGGEYNEQFF.

The chain carries TRBV7-6 and TRBJ2-2, with 8 bases fitting TRBD2. V trimming: 2 bases; J trimming: 3 bases; junction bases outside the gene matches: 5. Germline lookup yields CDR1 SGHVS and CDR2 FNYEAQ. There are 16 residues in the CDR3. The CDR3 region is CASSLWTSSDTGELFF. The CDR3 DNA reads TGTGCCAGCAGCTTATGGACTAGCTCAGACACCGGGGAGCTGTTTTTT. The full variable domain, rest sourced from reference TRBV7-6 and TRBJ2-2, is GAGVSQSPRYKVTKRGQDVALRCDPISGHVSLYWYRQALGQGPEFLTYFNYEAQQDKSGLPNDRFSAERPEGSISTLTIQRTEQRDSAMYRCASSLWTSSDTGELFFGEGSRLTVL.

The rearrangement uses TRBV9 and TRBJ1-1; 11 nucleotides line up with TRBD1. The CDR3 is made up of 14 amino acids. The germline gives CDR1 SGDLS, CDR2 YYNGEE. After removal of 4 bases from V and 4 bases from J, the junction contained 3 bases not matched to a gene. This chain's CDR3 is CASSPDRGLTEAFF. CDR3 nucleotides: TGTGCCAGCAGCCCGGACAGGGGGCTCACTGAAGCTTTCTTT.

This clone was found once. This sequence joins TRBV5-1 and TRBJ1-2, with 8 bases aligning to TRBD1. This CDR3 has 13 residues. V was pared by 4 bases and J by 5 bases, with 4 bases of the junction left unmatched. Germline CDR1 and CDR2: SGHRS and YFSETQ. CDR3 coding DNA: TGCGCCAGCAGCGACCGGGACAGGTATGGCTACACCTTC. The encoded protein is CASSDRDRYGYTF.

This clone has only a few counts. The genes are TRBV6-5 and TRBJ1-1, with a weak D call TRBD1 (5 bases). From germline, CDR1 is MNHEY and CDR2 SVGAGI. The CDR3 consists of 14 residues. V was pared by 10 bases and J by 4 bases, with 19 bases between. The CDR3: CAISDRGFGTEAFF. The CDR3 DNA sequence: TGTGCCATCTCGGATCGGGGGTTTGGCACTGAAGCTTTCTTT.

This chain uses TRBV6-5 with TRBJ2-1, with TRBD1 matching over 8 bases. Germline trimming cut 5 bases from V and 15 bases from J; bases unmatched to any gene: 15. This CDR3 has 14 amino acids. Germline V gene lookup returns CDR1 MNHEY and CDR2 SVGAGI. CDR3 protein: CASSTGQDILKPFF. DNA of the CDR3: TGTGCCAGCAGTACGGGACAGGACATTCTTAAGCCGTTCTTC.

J is TRBJ1-2 and V is TRBV5-6; 9 nucleotides line up with TRBD1. Germline trimming cut 5 bases from V and 6 bases from J; bases unmatched to any gene: 11. Germline CDR1 is SGHDT and CDR2 is YYEEEE. The CDR3 is 15 residues long. In nucleotides, the CDR3 is TGTGCCAGCAGTTGGAGGATGACAGGGGGGGATGGCTACACCTTC. Protein: CASSWRMTGGDGYTF.

This sequence joins TRBV10-2 and TRBJ2-1; TRBD2 is a possible D gene (5 bases). The CDR3 runs 16 residues. Trimming removed 6 bases from V and 8 bases from J, with 23 bases in between. Germline V gene sequence: CDR1 WSHSY, CDR2 SAAADI. CDR3 coding DNA: TGCGCCAGCAGCCTACGGGTGGGTGCGGGTCTAGATGAGCAGTTCTTC. It specifies CASSLRVGAGLDEQFF.

This clone was detected a few times. The rearrangement joins TRBV19 to TRBJ2-1, with 11 bases fitting TRBD1. Germline V gene data show CDR1 as LNHDA and CDR2 as SQIVND (reference sequence). J gave up 5 bases and V 6 bases, and 15 bases lay outside the gene matches. The CDR3 extends over 18 amino acids. The CDR3 DNA reads as TGTGCCAGTAGCCTTGGACAGGGGGCGTTTTCCAGGAACAATGAGCAGTTCTTC. Translated: CASSLGQGAFSRNNEQFF.

The chain combines TRBV5-1 with TRBJ2-3; 9 bases line up with TRBD2. The junction had 10 bases not matched to a gene; V was cut back by 0 bases and J by 5 bases. Germline V gene lookup returns CDR1 SGHRS and CDR2 YFSETQ. CDR3 length: 17 residues. Written as DNA, the CDR3 is TGCGCCAGCAGCTTGGACGAGGCGGGAGGGCCGGGAGATACGCAGTATTTT. Amino acid sequence: CASSLDEAGGPGDTQYF.

This clone was seen once. The J gene is TRBJ2-4, the V gene TRBV4-1; 10 bases agree with TRBD2. Trimming took 9 bases from V and 4 from J; bases not matched to a gene: 24. Per the germline V gene, CDR1 is MGHRA and CDR2 is YSYEKL. The CDR3 length is 20 residues. This chain's CDR3 is CASSNDHGPNFSGGKNIQYF. The CDR3 DNA sequence: TGCGCCAGTTCGAATGATCATGGCCCCAACTTTAGCGGGGGGAAAAACATTCAGTACTTC.

This clone is medium-sized within its sample. The chain recombines TRBV7-2 with TRBJ2-3, with 16 nucleotides matching TRBD2. This CDR3 region has 18 residues. In germline, CDR1 is SGHTA, CDR2 FQGNSA. The junction had 9 bases not matched to a gene; V was cut back by 5 bases and J by 4 bases. The CDR3 DNA sequence: TGTGCCAGCAGCGTGGGACTAGCGGGAGGGCCCCTCTCAGATACGCAGTATTTT. Translating it yields CASSVGLAGGPLSDTQYF. The entire variable domain, with the rest obtained from reference TRBV7-2 and TRBJ2-3, is as follows: GAGVSQSPSNKVTEKGKDVELRCDPISGHTALYWYRQSLGQGLEFLIYFQGNSAPDKSGLPSDRFSAERTGGSVSTLTIQRTQQEDSAVYLCASSVGLAGGPLSDTQYFGPGTRLTVL.

This clone was seen only once. The J gene is TRBJ1-2, the V gene TRBV19; D call uncertain. V lost 2 bases and J 4 bases, leaving 8 bases between the germline ends. CDR3 length equals 13 residues. Germline V gene data show CDR1 as LNHDA and CDR2 as SQIVND (reference sequence). The CDR3 reads CASSIQQSYGYTF. For the CDR3, the DNA is TGTGCCAGTAGTATACAACAGTCCTATGGCTACACCTTC.

The chain links TRBV5-1 to TRBJ1-3, with D hard to call. This CDR3 has 14 residues. Trimming took 4 bases from V and 6 from J, leaving 14 bases between them. The germline V gene encodes CDR1 SGHRS and CDR2 YFSETQ. CDR3 coding DNA: TGCGCCAGCAGCCCCCACGGGGAAATAAACACCATATATTTT. As protein: CASSPHGEINTIYF.